The next 5 T cell receptor beta chains were all read from a single sample in a study of graft-versus-host responses after intestinal transplantation. Sequencing was performed with immunoSEQ multiplex PCR; in TCRdb, only in-frame clones are kept and a portion is missing. This sample has 85,000 to 110,000 clones, with roughly 93% found just once. No antigen is known for these receptors. The source was unstimulated CD8+ T cells sorted from spleen or lymph node cells, collected before intestinal transplant. All receptors come from a human donor who received an intestinal transplant.

The chain couples TRBV18 to TRBJ1-1; possibly TRBD1 for D (5 bases). The germline V gene encodes CDR1 KGHSH and CDR2 LQKENI. With 3 bases removed from V and 1 base from J, the gap between germline ends came to 15 bases. The CDR3 is 16 amino acids. The CDR3 DNA reads TGTGCCAGCTCACCGTCCGGGGCAAAAGCGAACACTGAAGCTTTCTTT. Amino acids: CASSPSGAKANTEAFF.

V and J are TRBV7-9 and TRBJ2-1; the D gene is possibly TRBD2 (6 bases). The CDR3 is 13 residues long. The V gene lost 2 bases and the J gene lost 10 bases, with 12 bases spanning the gap. The germline CDR1 and CDR2 sequences are SEHNR and FQNEAQ (reference sequence). CDR3 protein: CASSLTQAGEQFF. The CDR3 coding sequence is TGTGCCAGCAGCTTAACCCAAGCGGGCGAGCAGTTCTTC. The whole variable domain, filled in from reference TRBV7-9 and TRBJ2-1, reads DTGVSQNPRHKITKRGQNVTFRCDPISEHNRLYWYRQTLGQGPEFLTYFQNEAQLEKSRLLSDRFSAERPKGSFSTLEIQRTEQGDSAMYLCASSLTQAGEQFFGPGTRLTVL.

The rearrangement links TRBV9 to TRBJ2-1; no definite D call. Germline CDR1 and CDR2: SGDLS and YYNGEE. This CDR3 is built from 13 residues. V was shortened by 4 bases and J by 10 bases, with 15 bases between the two germline ends. The CDR3 coding sequence is TGTGCCAGCAGCCCCCCCCGAATAAGGGAGCAGTTCTTC. Amino acid sequence: CASSPPRIREQFF.

The chain uses TRBV5-1 and TRBJ2-1, with a possible D match to TRBD2 (6 bases). Trimming took off 2 bases at V and 2 bases at J, with 11 bases between the two ends. The CDR3 spans 15 residues. CDR1 SGHRS and CDR2 YFSETQ come from the germline V gene. Here the CDR3 DNA reads TGCGCCAGCAGCTTACTTAGCGGACCCTACAATGAGCAGTTCTTC. Amino acids: CASSLLSGPYNEQFF.

This rearrangement joins TRBV6-6 to TRBJ2-1; 10 bases match TRBD2. This CDR3 is 16 amino acids long. The junction had 5 bases not matched to a gene; V was cut back by 6 bases and J by 0 bases. Germline lookup yields CDR1 MNHNY and CDR2 SVGAGI (reference sequence). The CDR3 region is CASRIGTSASYNEQFF. The CDR3 bases are TGTGCCAGCAGAATAGGGACTAGCGCCTCCTACAATGAGCAGTTCTTC.